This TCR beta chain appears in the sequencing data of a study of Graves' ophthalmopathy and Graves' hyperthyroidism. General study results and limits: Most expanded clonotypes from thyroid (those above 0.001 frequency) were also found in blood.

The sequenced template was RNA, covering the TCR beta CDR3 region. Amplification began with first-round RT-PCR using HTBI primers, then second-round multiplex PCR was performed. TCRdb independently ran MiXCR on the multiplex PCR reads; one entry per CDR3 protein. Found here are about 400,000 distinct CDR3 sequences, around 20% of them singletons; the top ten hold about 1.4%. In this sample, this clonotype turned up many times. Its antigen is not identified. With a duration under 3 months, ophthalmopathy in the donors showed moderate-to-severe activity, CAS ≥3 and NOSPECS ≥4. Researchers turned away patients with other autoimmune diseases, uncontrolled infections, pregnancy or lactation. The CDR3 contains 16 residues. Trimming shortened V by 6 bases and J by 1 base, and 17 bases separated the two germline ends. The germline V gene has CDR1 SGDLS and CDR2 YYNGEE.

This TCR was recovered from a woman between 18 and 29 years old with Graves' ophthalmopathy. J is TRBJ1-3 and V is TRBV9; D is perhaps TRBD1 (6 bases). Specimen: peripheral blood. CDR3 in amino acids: CASTPRGDTSGNTIYF. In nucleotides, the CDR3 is TGTGCCAGCACCCCAAGGGGGGACACATCTGGAAACACCATATATTTT.